This entry lists 30 T cell receptor beta chains sequenced from one sample in a study of blood T cell repertoires in COVID-19. Data came from immunoSEQ multiplex PCR; TCRdb stores just in-frame clones and leaves some out. The repertoire holds about 390,000 clones, with around 87% as singletons. Sequenced sample: PBMCs or T cells enriched from blood (not recorded which). The source is a woman aged 50 to 60 who had recovered from COVID-19.

This chain joins TRBV12-3 or TRBV12-4 and TRBJ1-2, with D maybe TRBD1 (5 bases). The V end lost 5 bases, the J end lost 0 bases, and 7 bases lay between the germline ends. The CDR3 spans 13 residues. The CDR3 spells CASSPGSNYGYTF. Here the CDR3 DNA reads TGTGCCAGCAGTCCAGGGTCTAACTATGGCTACACCTTC.

This sequence joins TRBV12-3 or TRBV12-4 and TRBJ1-1, with D unresolved. The CDR3 spans 12 residues. V was shortened by 3 bases and J by 12 bases, with 14 bases between the two germline ends. CDR3 protein: CASSFILASTFF. In DNA form, the CDR3 reads TGTGCCAGCAGTTTTATATTGGCCTCGACTTTCTTT.

The chain couples TRBV18 to TRBJ1-3; D uncertain. V was trimmed by 4 bases and J by 0 bases, leaving 13 bases between them. Germline V gene lookup returns CDR1 KGHSH and CDR2 LQKENI. The CDR3 runs to 16 residues. The DNA of the CDR3 is TGTGCCAGCTCACAGCCGGGTACCTACTCTGGAAACACCATATATTTT. Its protein product is CASSQPGTYSGNTIYF.

The V call is TRBV7-9, the J call TRBJ1-1, with unresolved D. The CDR3 has 14 amino acids. V lost 1 base to trimming and J lost 1 base, with 7 bases between them. Germline CDR1 and CDR2: SEHNR and FQNEAQ (reference sequence). In nucleotides, the CDR3 is TGTGCCAGCAGCTTAGGGGCGGGGAACACTGAAGCTTTCTTT. Its protein product is CASSLGAGNTEAFF.

The chain couples TRBV5-4 to TRBJ2-1; no clear D. The CDR3 contains 13 residues. Deletions cut 3 bases from V and 4 bases from J, with 8 bases between. From germline, CDR1 is SGHNT and CDR2 YYREEE (reference sequence). CDR3 DNA sequence: TGTGCCAGCAGCTCAGACAATTACAATGAGCAGTTCTTC. Its translation is CASSSDNYNEQFF. Filled out from reference TRBV5-4 and TRBJ2-1, the complete variable domain reads ETGVTQSPTHLIKTRGQQVTLRCSSQSGHNTVSWYQQALGQGPQFIFQYYREEENGRGNFPPRFSGLQFPNYSSELNVNALELDDSALYLCASSSDNYNEQFFGPGTRLTVL.

The genes are TRBV7-9 and TRBJ1-1; perhaps TRBD1 as D (5 bases). CDR1 and CDR2 (germline): SEHNR, FQNEAQ (reference sequence). This CDR3 is 14 amino acids long. Trimming removed 2 bases from V and 3 bases from J, with 10 bases in between. CDR3 DNA sequence: TGTGCCAGCAGCTTATTCAGGGATGACACTGAAGCTTTCTTT. It is translated as CASSLFRDDTEAFF.

The chain employs TRBV28 and TRBJ1-4; D is uncertain. V was clipped by 5 bases and J by 10 bases, with 20 bases between them. The CDR3 covers 15 residues. From germline, CDR1 is MDHEN and CDR2 SYDVKM. CDR3 region: CASSPGSTSTRKLFF. CDR3 bases: TGTGCCAGCAGTCCGGGGTCGACCTCTACACGAAAACTGTTTTTT.

The V and J genes are TRBV19 and TRBJ2-5; 7 bases are shared with TRBD2. The CDR3 sequence is 16 residues long. V was pared by 4 bases and J by 1 base, with 9 bases of the junction left unmatched. Germline V gene lookup returns CDR1 LNHDA and CDR2 SQIVND (reference sequence). The CDR3 here is CASSNKHGRFQETQYF. As DNA, the CDR3 is TGTGCCAGTAGTAACAAACACGGGAGGTTCCAAGAGACCCAGTACTTC.

The chain couples TRBV28 to TRBJ1-5; 7 nucleotides align to TRBD1. V shed 8 bases and J 5 bases; nucleotides not matched to a gene: 12. The CDR3 spans 15 residues. The germline gives CDR1 MDHEN, CDR2 SYDVKM. The CDR3 DNA reads as TGTGCCAGCGGACCCGACAGGGATCCTCATCAGCCCCAGCATTTT. Its protein product is CASGPDRDPHQPQHF.

This clone has only a few counts. The chain uses TRBV4-1 and TRBJ1-2; possible D gene TRBD1, 6 bases. Trimming stripped 0 bases from V and 4 bases from J, with 12 bases between. The length of the CDR3 is 15 residues. CDR1 and CDR2 (germline): MGHRA, YSYEKL. CDR3 nucleotides: TGCGCCAGCAGCCAAGAGCAGGGGCTTGGCTATGGCTACACCTTC. This codes for CASSQEQGLGYGYTF.

The J gene is TRBJ2-7, the V gene TRBV6-5; no firm D call. Trimming took off 6 bases at V and 2 bases at J, with 8 bases between the two ends. This CDR3 spans 12 amino acids. Germline CDR1 is MNHEY and CDR2 is SVGAGI. CDR3 bases: TGTGCCAGCAGCCAGTTGCCCTACGAGCAGTACTTC. Protein sequence: CASSQLPYEQYF.

This chain links TRBV5-1 with TRBJ1-5, with TRBD1 identical over 7 bases. The germline CDR1 and CDR2 sequences are SGHRS and YFSETQ. The CDR3 sequence is 15 residues long. J gave up 3 bases and V 4 bases, and 7 bases lay outside the gene matches. The CDR3 DNA is TGCGCCAGCAGCCCAGGACAGGACCTCAATCAGCCCCAGCATTTT. Residues: CASSPGQDLNQPQHF.

This chain's CDR3 is CASSPGYWYGYTF. Here the CDR3 DNA reads TGTGCCAGCAGCCCGGGGTATTGGTATGGCTACACCTTC. V and J are TRBV28 and TRBJ1-2; no clear D gene. The CDR3 loop spans 13 amino acids. Germline CDR1 MDHEN, CDR2 SYDVKM. The V and J ends lost 6 bases and 5 bases respectively, with 13 bases between them.

This chain links TRBV2 with TRBJ2-5; TRBD2 matches at 9 bases. Looked up from germline, CDR1 is SNHLY and CDR2 is FYNNEI. V lost 3 bases to trimming and J lost 5 bases; unmatched junction nucleotides: 1. The CDR3 has 13 amino acids. In nucleotides, the CDR3 is TGTGCCAGCAGTGACGCGGGGGGGGAGACCCAGTACTTC. Encoded protein: CASSDAGGETQYF.

The rearrangement links TRBV19 to TRBJ1-1, with a weak D call TRBD1 (6 bases). The CDR3 covers 14 residues. Germline V gives CDR1 LNHDA, CDR2 SQIVND (reference sequence). Trimming pared 5 bases from V and 1 base from J, leaving 11 bases between. The CDR3, as DNA: TGTGCCAGTAGTGCCCGGACAGAGAACACTGAAGCTTTCTTT. It specifies CASSARTENTEAFF. The full variable domain, rest sourced from reference TRBV19 and TRBJ1-1, is DGGITQSPKYLFRKEGQNVTLSCEQNLNHDAMYWYRQDPGQGLRLIYYSQIVNDFQKGDIAEGYSVSREKKESFPLTVTSAQKNPTAFYLCASSARTENTEAFFGQGTRLTVV.

This clone was detected once. The rearrangement links TRBV7-2 to TRBJ2-7; possibly TRBD2 for D (5 bases). The germline V and J ends were trimmed by 1 base and 3 bases, with 13 bases remaining between them. The CDR3 is 15 residues long. The V gene's germline CDR1 is SGHTA and CDR2 FQGNSA. For the CDR3, the DNA is TGTGCCAGCAGCTTAGTGGTAGGGAGTAACTACGAGCAGTACTTC. This codes for CASSLVVGSNYEQYF.

The V call is TRBV27, the J call TRBJ2-7; 9 positions match TRBD1. The CDR3 sequence is 14 residues long. Per germline, CDR1 MNHEY and CDR2 SMNVEV (reference sequence). Unmatched junction bases numbered 3, after V lost 3 bases and J lost 3 bases. The CDR3 DNA reads TGTGCCAGCAGTTTTGGGACAGGGTACTACGAGCAGTACTTC. Its translation is CASSFGTGYYEQYF.

The V call is TRBV9, the J call TRBJ1-6; D call uncertain. The CDR3 runs to 12 residues. Per the germline V gene, CDR1 is SGDLS and CDR2 is YYNGEE. The germline V and J ends were trimmed by 6 bases and 7 bases, with 8 bases remaining between them. CDR3: CASKQENSPLHF. Written as DNA, the CDR3 is TGTGCCAGCAAGCAGGAAAATTCACCCCTCCACTTT.

The gene calls are TRBV27 and TRBJ1-1; 9 bases agree with TRBD1. Germline-derived CDR1 and CDR2 are MNHEY and SMNVEV (reference sequence). The J segment lost 10 bases and the V segment lost 8 bases, leaving 11 bases of the junction unmatched. The CDR3 loop spans 13 amino acids. CDR3 sequence (DNA): TGTGCCAGCCGCCGGGACAGGGAGGGAAGAGCTTTCTTT. This encodes CASRRDREGRAFF.

The chain has TRBV11-3 and TRBJ2-1; 7 positions match TRBD1. Germline CDR1 and CDR2: SGHNT and YENEEA. The length of the CDR3 is 13 residues. Trimming removed 5 bases from V and 10 bases from J; junction bases left unmatched: 8. The CDR3 loop is CASSPTGSMEQFF. CDR3 in DNA: TGTGCCAGCAGCCCGACAGGGAGCATGGAGCAGTTCTTC.

The chain employs TRBV30 and TRBJ1-2, with TRBD1 as a possible D gene (6 bases). This CDR3 is 16 amino acids long. The germline V gene has CDR1 GTSNPN and CDR2 SVGIG (reference sequence). V lost 2 bases and J 1 base, leaving 17 bases between the germline ends. CDR3 protein: CAWSRGGREGNYGYTF. DNA for the CDR3: TGTGCCTGGAGTAGGGGGGGACGGGAAGGTAACTATGGCTACACCTTC.

The V call is TRBV19, the J call TRBJ1-5, with TRBD1 identical over 8 bases. Germline V gene lookup returns CDR1 LNHDA and CDR2 SQIVND (reference sequence). V was clipped by 3 bases and J by 9 bases; unmatched bases: 7. The CDR3 is made up of 14 amino acids. In DNA form, the CDR3 reads TGTGCCAGTAGTATCGGACAGGGTGTCGTGCCCCAGCATTTT. Protein product: CASSIGQGVVPQHF.

The chain employs TRBV5-1 and TRBJ2-1; TRBD1 is a possible D gene (6 bases). The CDR3 contains 14 residues. Trimming stripped 4 bases from V and 4 bases from J, with 12 bases between. Germline V gene data show CDR1 as SGHRS and CDR2 as YFSETQ. CDR3 in amino acids: CASSVGDNYNEQFF. In DNA form, the CDR3 reads TGCGCCAGCAGCGTGGGGGACAATTACAATGAGCAGTTCTTC.

The chain joins TRBV4-3 to TRBJ1-2, with 9 nucleotides matching TRBD1. Germline V gene sequence: CDR1 LGHNA, CDR2 YSLEER. This CDR3 comprises 14 residues. After removal of 5 bases from V and 8 bases from J, the junction contained 9 bases not matched to a gene. The CDR3 reads CASSTRDRAGGYTF. The CDR3 DNA sequence: TGCGCCAGCAGCACTCGGGACAGGGCAGGGGGCTACACCTTC.

The chain couples TRBV2 to TRBJ1-1, with 11 bases that match TRBD1. V was pared by 7 bases and J by 3 bases, with 7 bases of the junction left unmatched. The CDR3 spans 15 residues. Germline loops: CDR1 SNHLY, CDR2 FYNNEI. The CDR3 coding sequence is TGTGCCAGCACGGGAGGGACAGGGGGGTACACTGAAGCTTTCTTT. Its protein is CASTGGTGGYTEAFF.

With regard to this clone: At one end, the junction sequence differs from germline, possibly due to a read error. The sample holds other DNA sequences that translate to the same CDR3. V usage is TRBV6-4 and J usage is TRBJ1-5, with a weak D call TRBD1 (6 bases). CDR3 length: 13 amino acids. Germline V gene lookup returns CDR1 MRHNA and CDR2 SNTAGT. In DNA form, the CDR3 reads TGCGCCAGCAGTACAGGGAGCAATCAGCCCCAGCATTTT. This sequence encodes CASSTGSNQPQHF.

The V call is TRBV27, the J call TRBJ1-4; 8 nucleotides line up with TRBD1. Germline CDR1 reads MNHEY; CDR2 reads SMNVEV (reference sequence). The CDR3 runs 14 residues. With V trimmed by 2 bases and J by 11 bases, 7 bases remained unmatched. The CDR3 is CASSLRDRHIKLFF. CDR3 sequence (DNA): TGTGCCAGCAGTTTACGGGACAGGCATATTAAACTGTTTTTT. Supplemented by reference TRBV27 and TRBJ1-4, the full variable domain reads EAQVTQNPRYLITVTGKKLTVTCSQNMNHEYMSWYRQDPGLGLRQIYYSMNVEVTDKGDVPEGYKVSRKEKRNFPLILESPSPNQTSLYFCASSLRDRHIKLFFGSGTQLSVL.

This clone was counted only a few times. The chain joins TRBV6-1 to TRBJ1-1, with a weak D call TRBD1 (5 bases). Germline values: CDR1 MNHNS, CDR2 SASEGT. CDR3 length: 14 residues. The ends were cut back, 3 bases at V and 7 bases at J, with 15 bases in the middle. The CDR3 coding sequence is TGTGCCAGCAGTGATTGGGGCCAGTCGGGTGAAGCTTTCTTT. This sequence encodes CASSDWGQSGEAFF.

CDR3 sequence reads: CASSFAGDLNTEAFF. CDR3 nucleotides: TGTGCCAGCAGCTTTGCAGGGGACCTGAACACTGAAGCTTTCTTT. V is TRBV7-8 and J is TRBJ1-1; possibly TRBD1 for D (6 bases). V dropped 3 bases and J dropped 0 bases, with 11 bases sitting between them. CDR1 SGHVS and CDR2 FQNEAQ come from the germline V gene. The CDR3 is 15 residues long.

This chain links TRBV29-1 with TRBJ2-6, with unresolved D. Deletions cut 5 bases from V and 0 bases from J, with 5 bases between. This CDR3 is built from 13 residues. Germline V CDR1 and CDR2: SQVTM, ANQGSEA. In DNA form, the CDR3 reads TGCAGCGTTAGGAGCTCTGGGGCCAACGTCCTGACTTTC. Translated: CSVRSSGANVLTF.